This T cell receptor (beta chain) is drawn from a study of blood T cell repertoires in COVID-19. Study summary: Sites in the United States, Italy and Spain provided acute and convalescent COVID-19 samples. Nucleic acid was either cDNA or gDNA, and it came from T cells, B-cell-depleted T cells, or PBMCs.

Per the authors' pipeline: Nucleated cell number was recorded as an estimate derived from reference gene primer amplification. Some clones are missing from TCRdb's copy, which holds only in-frame ones; the method was immunoSEQ multiplex PCR. That table gives V, J and clone size, and the DNA gave D and trimming. This sample has 35,000 to 45,000 clones; roughly 73% occur once, and the top ten carry under 75%. Sequences were obtained from peripheral blood. This receptor was identified in an elderly man with acute or convalescent COVID-19.

The CDR3 DNA reads as TGTGCCAGTAGTATAGATCAAAGACTAGTCAGCTCCTACAATGAGCAGTTCTTC. Translated, it gives CASSIDQRLVSSYNEQFF. The chain joins TRBV19 to TRBJ2-1; D is possibly TRBD2 (6 bases). The CDR3 is made up of 18 amino acids. V gave up 0 bases and J gave up 0 bases, with 15 bases separating them. The germline CDR1 and CDR2 sequences are LNHDA and SQIVND (reference sequence).